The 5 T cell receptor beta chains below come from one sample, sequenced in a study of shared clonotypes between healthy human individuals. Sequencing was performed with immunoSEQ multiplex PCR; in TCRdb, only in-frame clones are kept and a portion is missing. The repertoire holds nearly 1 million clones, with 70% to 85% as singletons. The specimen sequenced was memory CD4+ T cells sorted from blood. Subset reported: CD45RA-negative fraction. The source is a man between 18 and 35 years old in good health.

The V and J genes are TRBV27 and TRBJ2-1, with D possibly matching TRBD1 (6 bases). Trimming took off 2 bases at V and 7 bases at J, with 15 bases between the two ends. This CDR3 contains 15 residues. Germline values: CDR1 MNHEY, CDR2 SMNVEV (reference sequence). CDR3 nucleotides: TGTGCCAGCAGTTTAGGGCAGGGGATATCGAATGAGCAGTTCTTC. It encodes CASSLGQGISNEQFF.

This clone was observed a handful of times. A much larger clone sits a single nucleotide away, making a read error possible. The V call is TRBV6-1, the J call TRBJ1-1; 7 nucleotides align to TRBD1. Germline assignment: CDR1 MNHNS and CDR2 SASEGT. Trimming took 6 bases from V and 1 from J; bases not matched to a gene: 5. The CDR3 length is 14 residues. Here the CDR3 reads CASRAGTANTEAFF. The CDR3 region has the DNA TGTGCCAGCAGGGCCGGGACAGCGAACACTGAAGCTTTCTTT.

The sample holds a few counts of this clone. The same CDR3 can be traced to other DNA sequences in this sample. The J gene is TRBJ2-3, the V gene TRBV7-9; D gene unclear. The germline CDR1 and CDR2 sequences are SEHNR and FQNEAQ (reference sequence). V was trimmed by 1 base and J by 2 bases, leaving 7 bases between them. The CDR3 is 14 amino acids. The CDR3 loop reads CASSLEGITDTQYF. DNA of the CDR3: TGTGCCAGCAGCTTAGAGGGAATCACAGATACGCAGTATTTT.

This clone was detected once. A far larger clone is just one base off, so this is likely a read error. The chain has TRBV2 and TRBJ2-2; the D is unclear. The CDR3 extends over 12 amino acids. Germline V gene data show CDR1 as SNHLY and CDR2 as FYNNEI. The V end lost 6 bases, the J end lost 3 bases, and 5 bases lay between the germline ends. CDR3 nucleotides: TGTGCCAGCAGCGCGGACACCGGGGAGCTGTTTTTT. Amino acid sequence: CASSADTGELFF.

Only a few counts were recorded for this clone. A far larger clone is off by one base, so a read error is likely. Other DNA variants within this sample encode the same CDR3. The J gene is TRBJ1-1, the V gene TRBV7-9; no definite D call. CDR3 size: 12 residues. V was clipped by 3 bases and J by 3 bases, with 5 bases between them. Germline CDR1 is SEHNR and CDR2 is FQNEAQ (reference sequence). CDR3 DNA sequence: TGTGCCAGCAGCTTGGACTACACTGAAGCTTTCTTT. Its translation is CASSLDYTEAFF.